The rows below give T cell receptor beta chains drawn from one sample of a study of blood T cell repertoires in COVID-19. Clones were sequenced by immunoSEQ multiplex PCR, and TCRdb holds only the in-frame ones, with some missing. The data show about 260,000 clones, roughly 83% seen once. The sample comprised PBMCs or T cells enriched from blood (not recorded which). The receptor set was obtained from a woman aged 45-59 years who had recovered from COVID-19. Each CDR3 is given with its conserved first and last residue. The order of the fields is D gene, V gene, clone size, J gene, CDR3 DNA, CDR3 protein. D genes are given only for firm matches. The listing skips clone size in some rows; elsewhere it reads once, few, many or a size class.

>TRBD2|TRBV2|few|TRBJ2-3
TGTGCCAGCAGTGAAATGGCGGGAGCGGATACGCAGTATTTT
CASSEMAGADTQYF
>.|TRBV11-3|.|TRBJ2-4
TGTGCCAGCAGCTTAGCGGGATTAAACATTCAGTACTTC
CASSLAGLNIQYF
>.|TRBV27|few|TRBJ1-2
TGTGCCAGCAGAGCGACGGAAGTCTATGGCTACACCTTC
CASRATEVYGYTF
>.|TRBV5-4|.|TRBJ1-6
TGTGCCAGCAGCTTGGGGCAGGTTAATTCACCCCTCCACTTT
CASSLGQVNSPLHF
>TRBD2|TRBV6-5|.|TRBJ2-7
TGTGCCAGCACCTCTAAGGGAGGGAGCTCCTACGAGCAGTACTTC
CASTSKGGSSYEQYF
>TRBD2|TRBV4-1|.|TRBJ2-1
TGCGCCAGCAGCAAGGAGGCGGGAGGGCGGGGAGATGAGCAGTTCTTC
CASSKEAGGRGDEQFF
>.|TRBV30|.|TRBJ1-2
TGTGCCTGGAGGGAAGGGGGTGGCTACACCTTC
CAWREGGGYTF
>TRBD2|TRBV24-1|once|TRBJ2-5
TGTGCCACCAGTGTGACTAGCGGGAGAGGAGAGACCCAGTACTTC
CATSVTSGRGETQYF
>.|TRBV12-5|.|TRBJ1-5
TGTGCTAGTGGTTTGGAGACAAATCAGCCCCAGCATTTT
CASGLETNQPQHF
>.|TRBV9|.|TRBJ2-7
TGTGCCAGCAGCGTAGACCCCAGAACCTCCTACGAGCAGTACTTC
CASSVDPRTSYEQYF
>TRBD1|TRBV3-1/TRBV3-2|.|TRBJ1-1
TGTGCCAGCAGCCAAGAAAGGGGGCTTAAGGCTTTCTTT
CASSQERGLKAFF
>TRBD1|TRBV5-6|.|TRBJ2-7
TGTGCCAGCAGCTTGGTGGGGACAGGGGTGTACGAGCAGTACTTC
CASSLVGTGVYEQYF
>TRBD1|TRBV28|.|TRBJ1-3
TGTGCCAGCATCCCATCGACAGGGGCTAACTCTGGAAACACCATATATTTT
CASIPSTGANSGNTIYF
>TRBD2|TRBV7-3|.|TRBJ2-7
TGTGCCAGCAGCTTAACGGGACTAGCGGGGCCCCTTAACCACGAGCAGTACTTC
CASSLTGLAGPLNHEQYF
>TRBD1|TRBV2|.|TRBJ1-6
TGTGCCAGCAGTTGGGACAGCGCGACGGGTTCACCCCTCCACTTT
CASSWDSATGSPLHF
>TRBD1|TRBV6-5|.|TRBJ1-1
TGTGCCAGCGGGCAGGGGGCTTACACTGAAGCTTTCTTT
CASGQGAYTEAFF
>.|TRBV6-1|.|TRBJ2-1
TGTGCCAGCAGTGAACCGGGACATAGTTCCACCAAGAACCATGAGCAGTTCTTC
CASSEPGHSSTKNHEQFF
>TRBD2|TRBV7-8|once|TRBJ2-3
TGTGCCAGCAGCTACGAGCGGGACTCCGCAGATACGCAGTATTTT
CASSYERDSADTQYF
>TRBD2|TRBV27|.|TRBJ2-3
TGTGCCAGCAGTTTAAGATTTACGGGACTAGCGGGACAAGATACGCAGTATTTT
CASSLRFTGLAGQDTQYF
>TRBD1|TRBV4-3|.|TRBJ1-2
TGCGCCAGCAGCCAAGCTAGGACAGGGGGTCATGGCTACACCTTC
CASSQARTGGHGYTF
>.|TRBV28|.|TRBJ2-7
TGTGCCAGCATGACTTCCTACGAGCAGTACTTC
CASMTSYEQYF
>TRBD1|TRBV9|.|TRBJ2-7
TGTGCCAGCAGCGTAGGACAGGGGAGCAACTACGAGCAGTACTTC
CASSVGQGSNYEQYF
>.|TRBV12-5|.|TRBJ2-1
TGTGCTAGTGGTTTTTGGAGGGGTAGCTCCTACAATGAGCAGTTCTTC
CASGFWRGSSYNEQFF
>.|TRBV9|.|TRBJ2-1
TGTGCCAGCAGCGTAGGAAGGTCGGACAGGAGGGGCTCCTACAATGAGCAGTTCTTC
CASSVGRSDRRGSYNEQFF
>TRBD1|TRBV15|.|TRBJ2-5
TGTGCCACCAGCAGGGACAGGGGTCAAGAGACCCAGTACTTC
CATSRDRGQETQYF
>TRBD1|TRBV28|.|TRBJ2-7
TGTGCCAGCAGCTCCTTGGGAAGGGGGCAACCCCAATACGAGCAGTACTTC
CASSSLGRGQPQYEQYF
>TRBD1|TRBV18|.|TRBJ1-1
TGTGCCAGCTCACAAGGACAGGGGGCGATGAACACTGAAGCTTTCTTT
CASSQGQGAMNTEAFF